The 20 T cell receptor beta chains listed next were all sequenced from one sample in a study of shared clonotypes between healthy human individuals. Method: immunoSEQ multiplex PCR; TCRdb's copy keeps in-frame clones and lacks some. The sample consists of approximately 1.4 million clones, 95% to 99% of them appearing once. Material: naive CD4+ T cells sorted from blood. Specified subset: CD45RA+ positively selected. The receptors shown here come from a man younger than 45 in good health.

V is TRBV11-2 and J is TRBJ1-1; D unclear. Trimming took off 2 bases at V and 10 bases at J, with 14 bases between the two ends. CDR3 length: 13 residues. Germline CDR1 SGHAT, CDR2 FQNNGV. CDR3: CASSLSVWDRAFF. The CDR3 DNA sequence: TGTGCCAGCAGCTTATCGGTCTGGGATCGAGCTTTCTTT. Supplemented by reference TRBV11-2 and TRBJ1-1, the full variable domain reads EAGVAQSPRYKIIEKRQSVAFWCNPISGHATLYWYQQILGQGPKLLIQFQNNGVVDDSQLPKDRFSAERLKGVDSTLKIQPAKLEDSAVYLCASSLSVWDRAFFGQGTRLTVV.

V is TRBV4-1 and J is TRBJ2-3; D ambiguous. Looked up from germline, CDR1 is MGHRA and CDR2 is YSYEKL. The length of the CDR3 is 15 residues. V gave up 1 base and J gave up 2 bases, with 10 bases separating them. The CDR3 spells CASSQAVGPTDTQYF. In nucleotides, the CDR3 is TGCGCCAGCAGCCAAGCGGTTGGACCCACAGATACGCAGTATTTT.

This chain joins TRBV7-8 and TRBJ2-1, with D unresolved. Germline CDR1 reads SGHVS; CDR2 reads FQNEAQ. The CDR3 covers 14 residues. V dropped 4 bases and J dropped 2 bases, with 9 bases sitting between them. The CDR3 sequence is CASSSRATYNEQFF. The DNA for the CDR3 is TGTGCCAGCAGCTCCCGAGCGACCTACAATGAGCAGTTCTTC.

The chain employs TRBV6-4 and TRBJ2-5, with TRBD2 as a possible D gene (6 bases). Germline-derived CDR1 and CDR2 are MRHNA and SNTAGT. The V end lost 5 bases, the J end lost 4 bases, and 17 bases lay between the germline ends. This CDR3 region has 15 residues. The CDR3 bases are TGTGCCAGCAGTCAGGGACTGGCTGTTGGAGAGACCCAGTACTTC. Translating it yields CASSQGLAVGETQYF.

The chain joins TRBV7-2 to TRBJ2-7; 10 bases agree with TRBD1. This CDR3 region has 15 residues. Germline V gene sequence: CDR1 SGHTA, CDR2 FQGNSA. V trimming: 3 bases; J trimming: 7 bases; junction bases outside the gene matches: 9. In nucleotides, the CDR3 is TGTGCCAGCAGCTTTTCCGGGACAGGGGAAGGGGAGCAGTACTTC. Translating it yields CASSFSGTGEGEQYF.

The chain employs TRBV6-5 and TRBJ1-1, with D perhaps TRBD1 (6 bases). Trimming stripped 1 base from V and 0 bases from J, with 12 bases between. Germline V lookup: CDR1 MNHEY, CDR2 SVGAGI. The CDR3 loop spans 16 amino acids. This CDR3 reads CASSYLAPGVNTEAFF. The CDR3 DNA sequence: TGTGCCAGCAGTTACTTAGCCCCAGGGGTGAACACTGAAGCTTTCTTT.

This chain connects TRBV19 to TRBJ2-1; 9 nucleotides agree with TRBD2. From germline, CDR1 is LNHDA and CDR2 SQIVND (reference sequence). The V segment lost 9 bases and the J segment 5 bases; nucleotides outside the gene matches: 5. This CDR3 comprises 13 residues. The CDR3 protein is CASTLAGDNEQFF. The CDR3 nucleotides are TGTGCCAGCACTTTAGCGGGAGACAATGAGCAGTTCTTC.

Worth noting for this clone: This sample also contains other DNA sequences that code for the same CDR3. The chain links TRBV5-1 to TRBJ2-5; weak D call: TRBD1 (6 bases). Trimming pared 4 bases from V and 0 bases from J, leaving 10 bases between. CDR3 length equals 14 residues. CDR1 is SGHRS, CDR2 YFSETQ, per germline. The CDR3: CASSLGTYQETQYF. CDR3 sequence (DNA): TGCGCCAGCAGCCTAGGGACATACCAAGAGACCCAGTACTTC.

This chain connects TRBV28 to TRBJ2-7, with 8 bases matching TRBD2. This CDR3 is 15 amino acids long. Germline V CDR1 and CDR2: MDHEN, SYDVKM. V trimming: 4 bases; J trimming: 3 bases; junction bases outside the gene matches: 8. CDR3 in amino acids: CASSYPSGSNYEQYF. The CDR3 DNA follows: TGTGCCAGCAGTTACCCAAGCGGGAGTAACTACGAGCAGTACTTC.

The chain carries TRBV5-4 and TRBJ2-1, with unresolved D. The CDR3 totals 17 residues. Looked up from germline, CDR1 is SGHNT and CDR2 is YYREEE (reference sequence). Trimming took off 2 bases at V and 0 bases at J, with 15 bases between the two ends. CDR3 DNA sequence: TGTGCCAGCAGCTTAGGTGGGCCCTGGAGCTCCTACAATGAGCAGTTCTTC. Amino acids: CASSLGGPWSSYNEQFF.

V usage is TRBV18 and J usage is TRBJ2-7; D might be TRBD2 (6 bases). Germline CDR1 KGHSH, CDR2 LQKENI. The CDR3 is 15 residues long. Trimming took 1 base from V and 5 from J, leaving 15 bases between them. The CDR3 loop reads CASSPLGGEVHEQYF. CDR3 DNA sequence: TGTGCCAGCTCACCACTCGGGGGTGAGGTCCACGAGCAGTACTTC. The entire variable domain, with the rest obtained from reference TRBV18 and TRBJ2-7, is as follows: NAGVMQNPRHLVRRRGQEARLRCSPMKGHSHVYWYRQLPEEGLKFMVYLQKENIIDESGMPKERFSAEFPKEGPSILRIQQVVRGDSAAYFCASSPLGGEVHEQYFGPGTRLTVT.

With respect to this clone: An end of the junction does not agree with germline; a read error may underlie this. The same CDR3 arises from other DNA sequences in this sample as well. This sequence joins TRBV27 and TRBJ2-6; D is possibly TRBD1 or TRBD2 (6 bases each). CDR1 is MNHEY and CDR2 is SMNVEV in the germline V gene (reference sequence). The CDR3 has 17 residues. CDR3 loop: CASSLTQTGTGANVLTF. CDR3 in DNA: TGTGCCAGCAGTCTCACCCAAACAGGGACTGGGGCCAATGTCCTGACTTTC.

The V and J genes are TRBV7-2 and TRBJ2-7; 7 bases fit TRBD1. CDR1 SGHTA and CDR2 FQGNSA come from the germline V gene. The CDR3 covers 16 residues. J was trimmed by 2 bases and V by 5 bases; bases with no gene match: 12. The CDR3 DNA follows: TGTGCCAGCAGCCGGAATCCTAGACAGGGCACCTACGAGCAGTACTTC. It translates to CASSRNPRQGTYEQYF. Using reference TRBV7-2 and TRBJ2-7 for the parts outside the CDR3, the full variable domain is GAGVSQSPSNKVTEKGKDVELRCDPISGHTALYWYRQSLGQGLEFLIYFQGNSAPDKSGLPSDRFSAERTGGSVSTLTIQRTQQEDSAVYLCASSRNPRQGTYEQYFGPGTRLTVT.

The genes are TRBV6-4 and TRBJ1-2, with 8 bases matching TRBD1. V lost 4 bases to trimming and J lost 4 bases; unmatched junction nucleotides: 5. The germline CDR1 and CDR2 sequences are MRHNA and SNTAGT. The CDR3 is made up of 14 amino acids. The CDR3: CASSAGTGGYGYTF. CDR3 nucleotides: TGTGCCAGCAGTGCTGGGACAGGAGGCTATGGCTACACCTTC.

The chain links TRBV5-1 to TRBJ2-5; 10 nucleotides match TRBD2. CDR1 is SGHRS and CDR2 is YFSETQ in the germline V gene. V was clipped by 5 bases and J by 7 bases; unmatched bases: 23. CDR3 length: 19 amino acids. CDR3 DNA: TGCGCCAGCAGGCTAGACAGGTCGGGAACTAGCGGGACCCCCTGGACCCAGTACTTC. This translates into CASRLDRSGTSGTPWTQYF.

The J gene is TRBJ2-3, the V gene TRBV7-6, with D possibly being TRBD2 (6 bases). V was pared by 2 bases and J by 1 base, with 7 bases between. The CDR3 covers 14 residues. Per the germline V gene, CDR1 is SGHVS and CDR2 is FNYEAQ. In nucleotides, the CDR3 is TGTGCCAGCAGCTTACCGGGGGGCACAGATACGCAGTATTTT. Translating it yields CASSLPGGTDTQYF.

This chain uses TRBV18 with TRBJ1-5, with TRBD1 matching 12 bases. The J segment lost 3 bases and the V segment lost 3 bases, leaving 6 bases of the junction unmatched. Looked up from germline, CDR1 is KGHSH and CDR2 is LQKENI. This CDR3 region has 17 residues. DNA for the CDR3: TGTGCCAGCTCACCCTACGGGACAGGGGGCTCCAATCAGCCCCAGCATTTT. Protein sequence: CASSPYGTGGSNQPQHF.

This rearrangement joins TRBV7-9 to TRBJ2-7, with a possible D match to TRBD2 (5 bases). The CDR3 is 14 amino acids. Germline values: CDR1 SEHNR, CDR2 FQNEAQ (reference sequence). V was clipped by 5 bases and J by 0 bases, with 11 bases between them. The DNA of the CDR3 is TGTGCCAGCAGCCCGGGAATTTACTCCTACGAGCAGTACTTC. Translated, it gives CASSPGIYSYEQYF.

The chain recombines TRBV5-4 with TRBJ2-7, with 7 bases lining up with TRBD2. Germline trimming cut 1 base from V and 2 bases from J; bases unmatched to any gene: 9. The CDR3 is 16 amino acids. Germline lookup yields CDR1 SGHNT and CDR2 YYREEE (reference sequence). The CDR3 region has the DNA TGTGCCAGCAGCTTGCCAGGCGGGGGACCCACCTACGAGCAGTACTTC. Its protein product is CASSLPGGGPTYEQYF.

The J gene is TRBJ2-3, the V gene TRBV11-3; 7 nucleotides match TRBD1. The length of the CDR3 is 13 residues. V trimming: 3 bases; J trimming: 8 bases; junction bases outside the gene matches: 5. Germline V gene lookup returns CDR1 SGHNT and CDR2 YENEEA. The CDR3, as DNA: TGTGCCAGCAGCTTCGACAGGGATGGTACGCAGTATTTT. It yields the protein CASSFDRDGTQYF.